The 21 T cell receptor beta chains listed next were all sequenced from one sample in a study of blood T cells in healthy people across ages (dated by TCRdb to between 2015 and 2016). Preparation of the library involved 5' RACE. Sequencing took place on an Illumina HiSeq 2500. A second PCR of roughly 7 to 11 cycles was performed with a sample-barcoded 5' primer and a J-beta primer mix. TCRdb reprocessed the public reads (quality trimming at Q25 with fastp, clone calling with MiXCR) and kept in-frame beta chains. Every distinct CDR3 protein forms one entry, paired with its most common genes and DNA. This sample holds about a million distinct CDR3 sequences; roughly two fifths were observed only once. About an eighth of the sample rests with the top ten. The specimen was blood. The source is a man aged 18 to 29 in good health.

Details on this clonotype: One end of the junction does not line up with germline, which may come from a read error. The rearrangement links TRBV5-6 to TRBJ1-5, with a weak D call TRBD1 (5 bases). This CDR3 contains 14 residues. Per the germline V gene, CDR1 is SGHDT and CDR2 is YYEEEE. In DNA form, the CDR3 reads TGTGCCTGCAGCTTGGAGACAGTCAATCAGCCCCAGCATTTT. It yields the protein CACSLETVNQPQHF.

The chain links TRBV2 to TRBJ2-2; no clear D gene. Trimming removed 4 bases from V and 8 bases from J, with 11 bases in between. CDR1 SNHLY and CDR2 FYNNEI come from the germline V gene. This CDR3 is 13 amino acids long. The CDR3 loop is CASSGPYPGELFF. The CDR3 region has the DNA TGTGCCAGCAGTGGACCCTACCCAGGGGAGCTGTTTTTT. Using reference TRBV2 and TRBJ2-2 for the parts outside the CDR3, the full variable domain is EPEVTQTPSHQVTQMGQEVILRCVPISNHLYFYWYRQILGQKVEFLVSFYNNEISEKSEIFDDQFSVERPDGSNFTLKIRSTKLEDSAMYFCASSGPYPGELFFGEGSRLTVL.

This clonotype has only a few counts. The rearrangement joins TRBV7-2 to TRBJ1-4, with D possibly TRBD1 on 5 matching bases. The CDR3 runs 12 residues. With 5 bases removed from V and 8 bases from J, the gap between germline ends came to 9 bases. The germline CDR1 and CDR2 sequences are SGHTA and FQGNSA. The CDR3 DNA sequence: TGTGCCAGCAGCCGGGACCGAGAAAAACTGTTTTTT. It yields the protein CASSRDREKLFF.

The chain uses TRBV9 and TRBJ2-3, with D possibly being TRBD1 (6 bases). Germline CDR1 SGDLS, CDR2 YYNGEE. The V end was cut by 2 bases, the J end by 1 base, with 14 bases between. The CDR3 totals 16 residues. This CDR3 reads CASSVIQGGGTDTQYF. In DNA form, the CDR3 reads TGTGCCAGCAGCGTGATACAGGGTGGAGGCACAGATACGCAGTATTTT.

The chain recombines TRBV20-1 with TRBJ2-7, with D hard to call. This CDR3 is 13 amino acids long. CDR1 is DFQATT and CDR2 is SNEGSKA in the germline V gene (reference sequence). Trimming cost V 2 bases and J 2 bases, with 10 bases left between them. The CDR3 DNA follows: TGCAGTGCTAGACCGACGCAAACCTACGAGCAGTACTTC. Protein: CSARPTQTYEQYF.

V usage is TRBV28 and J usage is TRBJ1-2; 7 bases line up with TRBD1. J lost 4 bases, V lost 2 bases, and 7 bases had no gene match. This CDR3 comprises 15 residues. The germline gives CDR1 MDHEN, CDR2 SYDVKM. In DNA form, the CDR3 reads TGTGCCAGCAGTTTAAGGACAGGCCAAGTCTATGGCTACACCTTC. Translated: CASSLRTGQVYGYTF.

The DNA of the CDR3 is TGTGCCAGCAGCCTCCGGACGGCGGAGAAAGCTTTCTTT. It yields the protein CASSLRTAEKAFF. V usage is TRBV13 and J usage is TRBJ1-1; D unresolved. The CDR3 covers 13 residues. Germline CDR1 PRHDT, CDR2 FYEKMQ (reference sequence). V lost 5 bases and J lost 9, with 16 bases in between. Full variable domain (rest looked up from reference TRBV13 and TRBJ1-1): AAGVIQSPRHLIKEKRETATLKCYPIPRHDTVYWYQQGPGQDPQFLISFYEKMQSDKGSIPDRFSAQQFSDYHSELNMSSLELGDSALYFCASSLRTAEKAFFGQGTRLTVV.

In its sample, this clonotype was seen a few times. The CDR3: CASTPDGSINQPQHF. The CDR3 DNA reads TGTGCCAGCACCCCCGACGGGAGCATAAATCAGCCCCAGCATTTT. The chain employs TRBV2 and TRBJ1-5, with D hard to call. Looked up from germline, CDR1 is SNHLY and CDR2 is FYNNEI. V gave up 7 bases and J gave up 4 bases, with 17 bases separating them. The CDR3 sequence is 15 residues long.

CDR3 in DNA: TGTGCCAGCACTTTCTCCTACGAGCAGTACTTC. Its translation: CASTFSYEQYF. This sequence joins TRBV12-3 or TRBV12-4 and TRBJ2-7; no clear D. The V end lost 7 bases, the J end lost 0 bases, and 4 bases lay between the germline ends. This CDR3 has 11 residues.

The chain's CDR3 is CASSQEGTGGVGQPQHF. CDR3 DNA sequence: TGCGCCAGCAGCCAAGAGGGGACAGGGGGCGTTGGACAGCCCCAGCATTTT. The rearrangement uses TRBV4-1 and TRBJ1-5; 12 nucleotides agree with TRBD1. V shed 0 bases and J 7 bases; nucleotides not matched to a gene: 7. Germline V CDR1 and CDR2: MGHRA, YSYEKL. This CDR3 contains 17 residues.

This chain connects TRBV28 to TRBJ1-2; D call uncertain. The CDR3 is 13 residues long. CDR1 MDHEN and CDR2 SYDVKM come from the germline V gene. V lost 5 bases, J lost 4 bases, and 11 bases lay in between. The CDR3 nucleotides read TGTGCCAGCAGTCGGACGGAGGTCTATGGCTACACCTTC. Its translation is CASSRTEVYGYTF.

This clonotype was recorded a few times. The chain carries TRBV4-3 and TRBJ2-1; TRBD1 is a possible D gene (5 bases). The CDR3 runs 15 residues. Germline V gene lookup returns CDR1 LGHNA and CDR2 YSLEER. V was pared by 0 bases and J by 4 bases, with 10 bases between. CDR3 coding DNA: TGCGCCAGCAGCCAAGACAGGACAAGATACAATGAGCAGTTCTTC. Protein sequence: CASSQDRTRYNEQFF.

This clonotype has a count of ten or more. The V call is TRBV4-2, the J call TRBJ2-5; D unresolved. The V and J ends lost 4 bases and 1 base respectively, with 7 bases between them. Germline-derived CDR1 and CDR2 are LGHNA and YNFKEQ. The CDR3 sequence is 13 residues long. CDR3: CASSRGPQETQYF. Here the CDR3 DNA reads TGTGCCAGCAGCCGTGGACCCCAAGAGACCCAGTACTTC.

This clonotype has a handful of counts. CDR3 nucleotide sequence: TGTGCCAGCACAGCAACGAGCTATGGCTACACCTTC. It codes for CASTATSYGYTF. J is TRBJ1-2 and V is TRBV7-9; D uncertain. CDR1 and CDR2 (germline): SEHNR, FQNEAQ (reference sequence). The CDR3 runs to 12 residues. With 7 bases removed from V and 4 bases from J, the gap between germline ends came to 10 bases.

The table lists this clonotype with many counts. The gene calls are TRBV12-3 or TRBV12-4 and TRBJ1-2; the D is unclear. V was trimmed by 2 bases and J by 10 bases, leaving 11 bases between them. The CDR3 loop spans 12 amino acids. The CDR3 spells CASSLRGFVYTF. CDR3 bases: TGTGCCAGCAGTTTACGAGGGTTCGTCTACACCTTC.

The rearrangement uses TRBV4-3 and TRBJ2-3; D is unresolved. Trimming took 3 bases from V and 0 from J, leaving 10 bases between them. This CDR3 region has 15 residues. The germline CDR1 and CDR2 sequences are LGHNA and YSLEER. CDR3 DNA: TGCGCCAGCAGCCAGCCTCTGGGCAGCACAGATACGCAGTATTTT. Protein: CASSQPLGSTDTQYF.

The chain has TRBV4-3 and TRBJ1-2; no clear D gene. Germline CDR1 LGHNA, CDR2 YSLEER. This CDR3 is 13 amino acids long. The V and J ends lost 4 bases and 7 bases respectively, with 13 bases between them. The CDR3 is CASSPARNTGYTF. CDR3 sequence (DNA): TGCGCCAGCAGCCCCGCCCGAAACACTGGCTACACCTTC.

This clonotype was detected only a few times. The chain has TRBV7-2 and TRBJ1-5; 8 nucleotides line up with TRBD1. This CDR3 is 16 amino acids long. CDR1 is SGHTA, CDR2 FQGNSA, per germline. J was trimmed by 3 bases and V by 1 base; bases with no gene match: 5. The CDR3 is CASSLDVGQANQPQHF. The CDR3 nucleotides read TGTGCCAGCAGCTTAGACGTGGGACAGGCCAATCAGCCCCAGCATTTT. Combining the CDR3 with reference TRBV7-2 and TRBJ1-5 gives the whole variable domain GAGVSQSPSNKVTEKGKDVELRCDPISGHTALYWYRQSLGQGLEFLIYFQGNSAPDKSGLPSDRFSAERTGGSVSTLTIQRTQQEDSAVYLCASSLDVGQANQPQHFGDGTRLSIL.

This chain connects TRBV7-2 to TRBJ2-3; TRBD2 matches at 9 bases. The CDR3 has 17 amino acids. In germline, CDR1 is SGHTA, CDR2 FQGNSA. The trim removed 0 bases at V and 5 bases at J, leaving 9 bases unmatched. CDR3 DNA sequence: TGTGCCAGCAGCTTAGCCCCCAGCAGCGGGGGGAAAGATACGCAGTATTTT. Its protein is CASSLAPSSGGKDTQYF. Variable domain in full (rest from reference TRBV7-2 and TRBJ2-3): GAGVSQSPSNKVTEKGKDVELRCDPISGHTALYWYRQSLGQGLEFLIYFQGNSAPDKSGLPSDRFSAERTGGSVSTLTIQRTQQEDSAVYLCASSLAPSSGGKDTQYFGPGTRLTVL.

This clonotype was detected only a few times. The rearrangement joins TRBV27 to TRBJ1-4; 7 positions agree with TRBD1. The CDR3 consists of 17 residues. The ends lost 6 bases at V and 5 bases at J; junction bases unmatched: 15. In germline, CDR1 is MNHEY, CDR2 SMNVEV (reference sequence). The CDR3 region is CASSLTGLTGLNEKLFF. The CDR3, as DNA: TGTGCCAGCAGCCTAACAGGACTGACAGGGCTGAATGAAAAACTGTTTTTT.

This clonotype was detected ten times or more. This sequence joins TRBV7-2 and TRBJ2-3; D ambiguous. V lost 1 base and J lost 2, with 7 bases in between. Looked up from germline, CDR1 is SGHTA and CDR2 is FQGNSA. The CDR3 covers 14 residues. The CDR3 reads CASSLVSITDTQYF. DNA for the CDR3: TGTGCCAGCAGCTTAGTATCGATCACAGATACGCAGTATTTT. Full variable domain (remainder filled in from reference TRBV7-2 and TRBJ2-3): GAGVSQSPSNKVTEKGKDVELRCDPISGHTALYWYRQSLGQGLEFLIYFQGNSAPDKSGLPSDRFSAERTGGSVSTLTIQRTQQEDSAVYLCASSLVSITDTQYFGPGTRLTVL.